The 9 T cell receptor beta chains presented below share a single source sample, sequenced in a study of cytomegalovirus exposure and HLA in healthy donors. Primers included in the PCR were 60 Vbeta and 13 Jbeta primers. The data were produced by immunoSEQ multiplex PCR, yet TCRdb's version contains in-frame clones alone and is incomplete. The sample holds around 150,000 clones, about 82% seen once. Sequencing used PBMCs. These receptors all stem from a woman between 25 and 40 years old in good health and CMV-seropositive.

The CDR3: CASSKSVSEQGASQQYF. DNA of the CDR3: TGTGCCAGCAGCAAAAGCGTGTCCGAACAAGGGGCCTCACAGCAGTACTTC. The gene calls are TRBV21-1 and TRBJ2-7; TRBD1 is taken as the D call from the table, unchecked against the DNA. TRBV21-1 constitutes a pseudogene. The CDR3 consists of 17 residues.

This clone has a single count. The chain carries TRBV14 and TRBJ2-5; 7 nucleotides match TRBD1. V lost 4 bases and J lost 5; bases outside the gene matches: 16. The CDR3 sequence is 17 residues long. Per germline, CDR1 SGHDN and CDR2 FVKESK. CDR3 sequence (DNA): TGTGCCAGCAGCCTCGGCAGGGGGAGAAGATTGCAGGAGACCCAGTACTTC. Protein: CASSLGRGRRLQETQYF.

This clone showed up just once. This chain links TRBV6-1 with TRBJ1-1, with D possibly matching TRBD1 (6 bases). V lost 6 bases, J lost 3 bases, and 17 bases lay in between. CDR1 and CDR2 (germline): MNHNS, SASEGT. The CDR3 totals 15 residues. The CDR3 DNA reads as TGTGCCAGCAGAATTCGAGACAGGCTCTACACTGAAGCTTTCTTT. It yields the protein CASRIRDRLYTEAFF.

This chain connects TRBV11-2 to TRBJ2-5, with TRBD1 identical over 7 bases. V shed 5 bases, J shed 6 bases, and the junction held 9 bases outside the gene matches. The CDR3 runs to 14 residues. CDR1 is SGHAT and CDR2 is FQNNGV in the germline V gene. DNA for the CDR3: TGTGCCAGCAGCATCCGACAGGGCATACAGACCCAGTACTTC. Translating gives CASSIRQGIQTQYF.

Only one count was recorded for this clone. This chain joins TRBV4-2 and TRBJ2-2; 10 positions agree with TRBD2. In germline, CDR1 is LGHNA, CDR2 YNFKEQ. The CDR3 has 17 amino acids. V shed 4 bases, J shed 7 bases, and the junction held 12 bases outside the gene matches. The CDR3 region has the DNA TGTGCCAGCAGCCCCAGGGCCAGCGGGGGGGCTGGCGGGGAGCTGTTTTTT. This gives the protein CASSPRASGGAGGELFF.

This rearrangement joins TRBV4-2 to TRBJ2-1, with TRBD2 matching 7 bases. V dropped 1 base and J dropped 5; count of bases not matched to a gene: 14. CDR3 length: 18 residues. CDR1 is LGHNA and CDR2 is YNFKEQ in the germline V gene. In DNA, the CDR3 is TGTGCCAGCAGCCAAGTTAGGAGCGGGGCGCAAGGGGACAATGAGCAGTTCTTC. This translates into CASSQVRSGAQGDNEQFF.

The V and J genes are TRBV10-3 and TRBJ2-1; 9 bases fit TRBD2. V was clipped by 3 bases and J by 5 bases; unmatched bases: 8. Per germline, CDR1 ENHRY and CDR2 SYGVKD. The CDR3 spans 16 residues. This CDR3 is CAISEGRPSGDNEQFF. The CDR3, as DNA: TGTGCCATCAGTGAAGGTAGGCCTAGCGGGGACAATGAGCAGTTCTTC.

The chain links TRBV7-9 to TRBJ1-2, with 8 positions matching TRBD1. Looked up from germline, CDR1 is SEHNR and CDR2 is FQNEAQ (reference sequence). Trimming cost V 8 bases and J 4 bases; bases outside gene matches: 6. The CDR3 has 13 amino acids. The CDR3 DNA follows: TGTGCCAGCGACCCCAGGGGGCGCTATGGCTACACCTTC. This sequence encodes CASDPRGRYGYTF.

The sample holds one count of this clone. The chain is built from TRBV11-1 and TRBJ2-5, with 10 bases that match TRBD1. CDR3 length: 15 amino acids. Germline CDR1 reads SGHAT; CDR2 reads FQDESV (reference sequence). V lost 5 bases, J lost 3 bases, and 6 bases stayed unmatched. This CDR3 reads CASSGRTGGKETQYF. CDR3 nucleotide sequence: TGTGCCAGCAGCGGACGGACAGGGGGGAAAGAGACCCAGTACTTC.